One TCR beta chain is described in this entry. The record originates from a study of blood T cells in healthy people across ages. Using a J-beta primer mix together with a sample-barcoded 5' primer, a second PCR was run for about 6 to 12 cycles. Researchers report that a template-switch adaptor with 12 random nucleotides tagged each cDNA molecule. TCRdb recomputed calls from the 5' RACE reads with MiXCR, one row per CDR3 protein. The sample has more than 650,000 distinct CDR3 sequences, about 20% seen once. Extracted total RNA amounted to at least 5.5 micrograms for each sample. This receptor was taken from a man in his 70s in good health. The specimen was blood.

CDR3 sequence: CASSSQGSNQPQHF. CDR3 coding DNA: TGTGCCAGCAGTTCGCAGGGTAGCAATCAGCCCCAGCATTTT. The rearrangement links TRBV12-3 or TRBV12-4 to TRBJ1-5, with D possibly TRBD1 on 5 matching bases. The CDR3 sequence is 14 residues long. Trimming took 4 bases from V and 0 from J, leaving 7 bases between them.